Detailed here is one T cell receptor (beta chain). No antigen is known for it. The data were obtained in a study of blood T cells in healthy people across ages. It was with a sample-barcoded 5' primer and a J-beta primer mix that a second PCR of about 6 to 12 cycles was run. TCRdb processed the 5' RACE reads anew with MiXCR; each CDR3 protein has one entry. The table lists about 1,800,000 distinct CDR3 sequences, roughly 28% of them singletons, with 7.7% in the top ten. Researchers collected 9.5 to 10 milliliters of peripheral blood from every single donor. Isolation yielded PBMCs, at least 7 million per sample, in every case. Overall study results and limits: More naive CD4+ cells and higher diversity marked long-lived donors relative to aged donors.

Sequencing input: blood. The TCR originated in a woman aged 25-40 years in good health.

The CDR3 reads CASSVVDGTGGDGYTF. CDR3 bases: TGTGCCAGCAGCGTAGTGGATGGGACAGGGGGTGATGGCTACACCTTC. The chain uses TRBV9 and TRBJ1-2, with TRBD1 matching 11 bases. With 0 bases clipped from V and 6 bases from J, the junction kept 7 bases outside the gene matches. Germline values: CDR1 SGDLS, CDR2 YYNGEE. This CDR3 spans 16 amino acids. The full variable domain, with the rest looked up from reference TRBV9 and TRBJ1-2, is DSGVTQTPKHLITATGQRVTLRCSPRSGDLSVYWYQQSLDQGLQFLIQYYNGEERAKGNILERFSAQQFPDLHSELNLSSLELGDSALYFCASSVVDGTGGDGYTFGSGTRLTVV.